The sequence of this TCR beta chain was determined in a study of CD8 T cells in Susac syndrome. Reverse transcription of roughly 0.5 to 1 ug RNA was performed with random hexamers. Amplification of TCR beta CDR3 across 54 Vbeta and 13 Jbeta was performed with immunoSEQ multiplex PCR. From the immunoSEQ multiplex PCR reads, TCRdb called clonotypes with MiXCR, one entry per CDR3 protein. The data show about 66,000 distinct CDR3 sequences, with just under 95% seen just once and about 0.61% held by the top ten. Germline CDR1 is PRHDT and CDR2 is FYEKMQ (reference sequence). V shed 4 bases and J shed 3 bases, with 13 bases lying between them. This CDR3 region has 14 residues.

Sequenced: CD8+ T cells from PBMCs. This rearrangement joins TRBV13 to TRBJ2-7, with D perhaps assigned TRBD1 or TRBD2 (5 bases each). This TCR was recovered from a human donor with multiple sclerosis. In DNA, the CDR3 is TGTGCCAGCAGCTCCCGGGACGGGGACTACGAGCAGTACTTC. Protein sequence: CASSSRDGDYEQYF.